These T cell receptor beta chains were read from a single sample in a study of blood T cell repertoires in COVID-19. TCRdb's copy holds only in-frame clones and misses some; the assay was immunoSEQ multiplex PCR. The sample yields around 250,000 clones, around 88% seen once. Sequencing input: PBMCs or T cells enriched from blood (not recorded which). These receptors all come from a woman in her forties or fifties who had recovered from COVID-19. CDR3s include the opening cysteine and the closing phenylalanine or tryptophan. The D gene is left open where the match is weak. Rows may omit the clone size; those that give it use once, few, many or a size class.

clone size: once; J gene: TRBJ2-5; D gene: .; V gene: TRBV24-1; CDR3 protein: CATRGGAMETQYF; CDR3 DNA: TGTGCCACCCGTGGCGGGGCGATGGAGACCCAGTACTTC
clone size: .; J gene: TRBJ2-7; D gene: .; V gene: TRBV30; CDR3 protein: CAWSGGAYEQYF; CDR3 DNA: TGTGCCTGGAGTGGGGGGGCCTACGAGCAGTACTTC
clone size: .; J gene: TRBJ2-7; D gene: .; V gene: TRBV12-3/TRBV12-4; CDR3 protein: CASSGASYEQYF; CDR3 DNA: TGTGCCAGCAGTGGAGCATCCTACGAGCAGTACTTC
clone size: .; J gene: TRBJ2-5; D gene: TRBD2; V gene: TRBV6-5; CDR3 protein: CASRILAGVGETQYF; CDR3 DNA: TGTGCCAGCAGAATACTAGCGGGAGTGGGAGAGACCCAGTACTTC
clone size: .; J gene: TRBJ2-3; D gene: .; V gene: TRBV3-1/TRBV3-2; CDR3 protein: CASSQAGLITDTQYF; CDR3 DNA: TGTGCCAGCAGCCAAGCGGGACTCATCACAGATACGCAGTATTTT
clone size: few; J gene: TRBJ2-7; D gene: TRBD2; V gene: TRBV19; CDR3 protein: CASSFRGGSYEQYF; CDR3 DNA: TGTGCCAGTAGTTTCCGCGGGGGCTCCTACGAGCAGTACTTC
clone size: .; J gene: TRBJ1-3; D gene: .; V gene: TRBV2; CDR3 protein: CASLAGGFGNTIYF; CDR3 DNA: TGTGCCAGCCTGGCGGGGGGCTTTGGAAACACCATATATTTT
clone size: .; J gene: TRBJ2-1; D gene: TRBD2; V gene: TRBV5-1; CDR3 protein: CASSSGLRREVNEQFF; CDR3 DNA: TGCGCCAGCAGCTCCGGCTTAAGGCGGGAGGTCAATGAGCAGTTCTTC
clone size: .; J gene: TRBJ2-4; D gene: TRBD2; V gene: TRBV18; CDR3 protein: CASSLTSGGAQAIQYF; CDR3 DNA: TGTGCCAGCTCACTCACTAGCGGGGGGGCCCAAGCCATTCAGTACTTC
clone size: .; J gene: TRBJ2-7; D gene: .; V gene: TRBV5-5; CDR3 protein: CASSSSRGSYEQYF; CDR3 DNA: TGTGCCAGCAGCTCTAGCAGGGGTTCCTACGAGCAGTACTTC
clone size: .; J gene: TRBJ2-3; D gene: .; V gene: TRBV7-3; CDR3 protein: CASSLTGGRGKDTQYF; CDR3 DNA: TGTGCCAGCAGCTTAACCGGCGGGCGGGGCAAAGATACGCAGTATTTT
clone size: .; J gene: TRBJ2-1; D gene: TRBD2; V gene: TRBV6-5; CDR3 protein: CASLAGLLYNEQFF; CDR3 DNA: TGTGCCAGCCTAGCGGGGCTCCTCTACAATGAGCAGTTCTTC
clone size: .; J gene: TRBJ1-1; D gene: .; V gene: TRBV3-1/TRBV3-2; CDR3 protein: CASSPPGAGNTEAFF; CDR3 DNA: TGTGCCAGCAGCCCCCCTGGGGCAGGGAACACTGAAGCTTTCTTT
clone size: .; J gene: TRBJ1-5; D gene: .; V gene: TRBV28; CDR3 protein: CASSGTGGNQPQHF; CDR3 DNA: TGTGCCAGCAGTGGAACAGGCGGCAATCAGCCCCAGCATTTT
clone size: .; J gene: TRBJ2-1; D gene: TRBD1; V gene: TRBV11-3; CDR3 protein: CASSLDRVANEQFF; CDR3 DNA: TGTGCCAGCAGCTTGGACAGGGTGGCGAATGAGCAGTTCTTC
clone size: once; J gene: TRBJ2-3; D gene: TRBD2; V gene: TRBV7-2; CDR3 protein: CASSQGLAGAFRTDTQYF; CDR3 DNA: TGTGCCAGCAGCCAGGGACTAGCGGGAGCCTTTCGCACAGATACGCAGTATTTT
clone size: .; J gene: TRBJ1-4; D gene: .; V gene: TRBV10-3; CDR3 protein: CAISEPSEEKLFF; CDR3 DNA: TGTGCCATCAGTGAGCCGAGTGAAGAAAAACTGTTTTTT
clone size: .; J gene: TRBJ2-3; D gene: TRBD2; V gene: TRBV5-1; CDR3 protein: CASSLGLTSGSTDTQYF; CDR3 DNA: TGCGCCAGCAGCTTGGGTCTGACTAGCGGGAGCACAGATACGCAGTATTTT
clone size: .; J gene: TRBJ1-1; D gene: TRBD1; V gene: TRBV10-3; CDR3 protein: CAISEPEGADTEAFF; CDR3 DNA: TGTGCCATCAGTGAGCCGGAGGGGGCGGACACTGAAGCTTTCTTT
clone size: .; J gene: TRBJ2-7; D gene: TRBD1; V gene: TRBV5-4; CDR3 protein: CASSLRRQGTGEQYF; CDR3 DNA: TGTGCCAGCAGCTTAAGGCGACAGGGGACCGGCGAGCAGTACTTC
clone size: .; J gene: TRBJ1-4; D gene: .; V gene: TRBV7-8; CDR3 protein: CASSFSRGTTNEKLFF; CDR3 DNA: TGTGCCAGCAGCTTTTCACGGGGGACAACTAATGAAAAACTGTTTTTT
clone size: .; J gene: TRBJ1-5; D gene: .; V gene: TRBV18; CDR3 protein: CASSAGGNQPQHF; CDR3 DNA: TGTGCCAGCTCAGCTGGAGGGAATCAGCCCCAGCATTTT
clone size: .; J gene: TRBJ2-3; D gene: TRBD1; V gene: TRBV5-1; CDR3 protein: CASSYFPKGQASTDTQYF; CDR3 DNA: TGCGCCAGCAGCTATTTCCCAAAGGGACAGGCTAGCACAGATACGCAGTATTTT
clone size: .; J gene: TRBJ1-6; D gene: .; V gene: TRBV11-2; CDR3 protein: CASSLDRGRSSYNSPLHF; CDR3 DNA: TGTGCCAGCAGCTTAGATCGGGGGAGAAGCTCCTATAATTCACCCCTCCACTTT
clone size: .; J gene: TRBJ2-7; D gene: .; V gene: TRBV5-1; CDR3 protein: CASSLGQSSSYEQYF; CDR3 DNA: TGCGCCAGCAGCTTGGGACAGTCGAGCTCCTACGAGCAGTACTTC
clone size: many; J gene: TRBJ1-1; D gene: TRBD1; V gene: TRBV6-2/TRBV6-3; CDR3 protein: CASSYSGQGDTEAFF; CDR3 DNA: TGTGCCAGCAGTTACTCAGGACAGGGCGACACTGAAGCTTTCTTT
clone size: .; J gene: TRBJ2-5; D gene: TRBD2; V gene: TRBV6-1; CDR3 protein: CASSEGRASGLYQETQYF; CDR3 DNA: TGTGCCAGCAGTGAAGGGAGGGCTAGCGGCCTGTACCAAGAGACCCAGTACTTC
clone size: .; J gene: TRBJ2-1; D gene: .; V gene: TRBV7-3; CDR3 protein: CASSPLGGYNEQFF; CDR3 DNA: TGTGCCAGCAGTCCGTTGGGGGGATACAATGAGCAGTTCTTC
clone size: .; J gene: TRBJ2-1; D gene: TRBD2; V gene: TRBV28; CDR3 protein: CASSSGLAGDHNEQFF; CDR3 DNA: TGTGCCAGCAGTTCGGGACTAGCGGGGGACCACAATGAGCAGTTCTTC
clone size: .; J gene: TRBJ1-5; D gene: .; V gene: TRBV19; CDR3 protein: CASSSAGVGPQHF; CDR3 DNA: TGTGCCAGTAGTTCGGCCGGGGTGGGGCCCCAGCATTTT
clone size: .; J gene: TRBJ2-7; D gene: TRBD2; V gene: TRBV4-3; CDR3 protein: CASSRGSAGGYEQYF; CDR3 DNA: TGCGCCAGCAGCCGGGGGTCTGCGGGAGGTTACGAGCAGTACTTC
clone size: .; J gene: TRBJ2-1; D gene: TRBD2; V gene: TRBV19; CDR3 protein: CASTSNILAGLQYNEQFF; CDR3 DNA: TGTGCCAGTACCTCCAATATACTAGCGGGACTCCAATACAATGAGCAGTTCTTC
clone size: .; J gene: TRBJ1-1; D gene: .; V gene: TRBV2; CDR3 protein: CASSPGTANTEAFF; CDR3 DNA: TGTGCCAGCAGCCCAGGCACCGCGAACACTGAAGCTTTCTTT
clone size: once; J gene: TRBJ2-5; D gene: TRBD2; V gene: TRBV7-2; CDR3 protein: CASSSSTSGGAGTQYF; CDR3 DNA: TGTGCCAGCAGTTCCAGCACTAGCGGGGGGGCAGGGACCCAGTACTTC
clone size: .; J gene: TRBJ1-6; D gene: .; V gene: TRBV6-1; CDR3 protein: CASSERGISPLHF; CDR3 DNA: TGTGCCAGCAGTGAACGAGGGATTTCACCCCTCCACTTT
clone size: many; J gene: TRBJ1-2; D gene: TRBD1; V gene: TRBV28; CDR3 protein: CASSLGTDYGYTF; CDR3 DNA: TGTGCCAGCAGTTTAGGGACAGACTATGGCTACACCTTC
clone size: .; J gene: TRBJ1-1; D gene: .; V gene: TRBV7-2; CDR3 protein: CASSLARTATEAFF; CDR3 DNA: TGTGCCAGCAGCTTAGCCCGGACAGCCACTGAAGCTTTCTTT
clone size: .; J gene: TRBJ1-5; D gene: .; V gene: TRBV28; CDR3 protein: CASSSPSSAGFSNQPQHF; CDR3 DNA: TGTGCCAGCAGTTCGCCGTCCTCCGCGGGGTTTAGCAATCAGCCCCAGCATTTT
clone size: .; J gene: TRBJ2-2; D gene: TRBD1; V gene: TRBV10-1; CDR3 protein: CASSAYRGLVTGELFF; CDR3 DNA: TGCGCCAGCAGTGCCTACAGGGGGCTGGTAACCGGGGAGCTGTTTTTT
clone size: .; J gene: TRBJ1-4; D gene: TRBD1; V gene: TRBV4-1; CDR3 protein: CASSSYRGTGDEKLFF; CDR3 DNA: TGCGCCAGCAGCTCCTACCGTGGGACAGGGGATGAAAAACTGTTTTTT
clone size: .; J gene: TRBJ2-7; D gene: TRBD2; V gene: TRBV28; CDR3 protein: CASKPGGSSYEQYF; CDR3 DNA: TGTGCCAGCAAACCCGGGGGGAGCTCCTACGAGCAGTACTTC